A single sample gave rise to the 17 T cell receptor beta chains below, sequenced in a study of Ad26.COV2.S vaccination and SARS-CoV-2 variants. Libraries were prepared by immunoSEQ multiplex PCR; TCRdb keeps only in-frame clonotypes and omits some of them. The data hold some 240,000 clones, with around nine tenths observed a single time. Treatment specified: roughly 19 received Ad26.COV2.S at low or high dose, single or two shots; 5 received placebo; per-sample allocation not given. Samples came from day 63 after the first vaccine or placebo injection. The sequencing used peripheral blood, collected in a trial of Ad26.COV2.S vaccine versus placebo. The receptors were gathered from a person aged 18-60 years who received the Ad26.COV2.S COVID-19 vaccine or a placebo.

This rearrangement joins TRBV7-8 to TRBJ1-5; D gene ambiguous. V lost 5 bases and J lost 5, with 16 bases in between. This CDR3 has 15 residues. Germline lookup yields CDR1 SGHVS and CDR2 FQNEAQ. CDR3 in amino acids: CASSKGSAAYQPQHF. The CDR3 region has the DNA TGTGCCAGCAGCAAGGGTAGCGCGGCCTATCAGCCCCAGCATTTT.

V usage is TRBV6-5 and J usage is TRBJ1-2; 8 bases map to TRBD1. CDR1 and CDR2 from the germline V gene are MNHEY and SVGAGI. Trimming cost V 4 bases and J 1 base; bases outside gene matches: 8. The CDR3 loop spans 16 amino acids. DNA of the CDR3: TGTGCCAGCAGTTCCGGACAGGGCGCTCTTAACTATGGCTACACCTTC. It is translated as CASSSGQGALNYGYTF.

The gene calls are TRBV5-4 and TRBJ1-2, with 8 positions matching TRBD1. The junction had 9 bases not matched to a gene; V was cut back by 4 bases and J by 4 bases. Germline V gene data show CDR1 as SGHNT and CDR2 as YYREEE (reference sequence). This CDR3 is built from 15 residues. The CDR3 nucleotides read TGTGCCAGCAGCCCAACGACAGGGGCTGGCTATGGCTACACCTTC. Residues: CASSPTTGAGYGYTF.

The chain links TRBV7-2 to TRBJ1-3, with TRBD1 matching 7 bases. The germline gives CDR1 SGHTA, CDR2 FQGNSA. The CDR3 consists of 14 residues. J lost 4 bases, V lost 5 bases, and 5 bases had no gene match. Written as DNA, the CDR3 is TGTGCCAGCAGCCACGACAGGGCAGGAAACACCATATATTTT. This translates into CASSHDRAGNTIYF.

The genes are TRBV19 and TRBJ2-1; D may be TRBD2 (6 bases). This CDR3 has 17 residues. CDR1 LNHDA and CDR2 SQIVND come from the germline V gene (reference sequence). V gave up 5 bases and J gave up 4 bases, with 21 bases separating them. The CDR3 coding sequence is TGTGCCAGTAGTGTATCAGTAATTCGGGCGGGATACAATGAGCAGTTCTTC. Translation: CASSVSVIRAGYNEQFF.

This clone has a single count. The chain is built from TRBV5-4 and TRBJ2-5; D gene ambiguous. The germline V gene has CDR1 SGHNT and CDR2 YYREEE (reference sequence). Trimming removed 3 bases from V and 5 bases from J, with 14 bases in between. The CDR3 runs to 14 residues. CDR3 nucleotide sequence: TGTGCCAGCAGCTCCACCTCGCGGACGGAGACCCAGTACTTC. Residues: CASSSTSRTETQYF. Together with reference TRBV5-4 and TRBJ2-5, the CDR3 gives the full variable domain: ETGVTQSPTHLIKTRGQQVTLRCSSQSGHNTVSWYQQALGQGPQFIFQYYREEENGRGNFPPRFSGLQFPNYSSELNVNALELDDSALYLCASSSTSRTETQYFGPGTRLLVL.

This rearrangement joins TRBV5-8 to TRBJ2-1; D remains unclear. This CDR3 is built from 16 residues. Germline V gene data show CDR1 as SGHTS and CDR2 as YDEGEE. V was pared by 2 bases and J by 4 bases, with 16 bases between. CDR3 sequence: CASSFEVWATYNEQFF. In DNA form, the CDR3 reads TGTGCCAGCAGCTTTGAAGTGTGGGCCACTTACAATGAGCAGTTCTTC. The full variable domain, in which reference TRBV5-8 and TRBJ2-1 provide the parts outside the CDR3, is EAGVTQSPTHLIKTRGQQATLRCSPISGHTSVYWYQQALGLGLQFLLWYDEGEERNRGNFPPRFSGRQFPNYSSELNVNALELEDSALYLCASSFEVWATYNEQFFGPGTRLTVL.

The chain recombines TRBV4-2 with TRBJ2-4, with unresolved D. Germline V gene lookup returns CDR1 LGHNA and CDR2 YNFKEQ. The CDR3 is made up of 15 amino acids. With 0 bases removed from V and 0 bases from J, the gap between germline ends came to 6 bases. CDR3 DNA sequence: TGTGCCAGCAGCCAAGAACAGCTAGCCAAAAACATTCAGTACTTC. Translating it yields CASSQEQLAKNIQYF.

This clone appeared a single time. V usage is TRBV6-6 and J usage is TRBJ1-1; a weak D match, TRBD1 (5 bases). V was clipped by 7 bases and J by 4 bases, with 16 bases between them. The CDR3 consists of 14 residues. The V gene's germline CDR1 is MNHNY and CDR2 SVGAGI (reference sequence). CDR3 sequence reads: CASNNGWGATEAFF. The CDR3 DNA sequence: TGTGCCAGCAACAACGGATGGGGCGCCACTGAAGCTTTCTTT.

The rearrangement joins TRBV5-6 to TRBJ2-7; TRBD1 matches at 9 bases. Germline V CDR1 and CDR2: SGHDT, YYEEEE. After removal of 3 bases from V and 6 bases from J, the junction contained 7 bases not matched to a gene. The CDR3 spans 14 residues. The chain's CDR3 is CASSWGQGYSEQYV. The CDR3 DNA is TGTGCCAGCAGCTGGGGACAGGGTTACAGCGAGCAGTACGTC.

This sequence joins TRBV27 and TRBJ2-5; 10 bases are a match to TRBD2. V trimming: 2 bases; J trimming: 5 bases; junction bases outside the gene matches: 5. The CDR3 consists of 15 residues. Per germline, CDR1 MNHEY and CDR2 SMNVEV (reference sequence). The DNA of the CDR3 is TGTGCCAGCAGTTTAGCTAGCGGGGGCCTGGAGACCCAGTACTTC. Translated, it gives CASSLASGGLETQYF.

This chain connects TRBV6-6 to TRBJ2-7, with D possibly being TRBD1 (5 bases). The V gene lost 7 bases and the J gene lost 4 bases, with 14 bases spanning the gap. The CDR3 totals 13 residues. Germline V gene sequence: CDR1 MNHNY, CDR2 SVGAGI (reference sequence). Written as DNA, the CDR3 is TGTGCCAGCACCTTATTATCAGGGTACGAGCAGTACTTC. Translating it yields CASTLLSGYEQYF.

The chain is built from TRBV19 and TRBJ2-5; tentatively, D is TRBD1 (5 bases). The CDR3 has 13 residues. Germline-derived CDR1 and CDR2 are LNHDA and SQIVND (reference sequence). V was cut by 4 bases and J by 2 bases, with 8 bases left in between. DNA for the CDR3: TGTGCCAGTAGTACAGGGCAGCAAGAGACCCAGTACTTC. This gives the protein CASSTGQQETQYF.

V gene TRBV6-5 combines with J gene TRBJ1-2; D unclear. CDR3 length equals 14 residues. Germline loops: CDR1 MNHEY, CDR2 SVGAGI. Trimming shortened V by 0 bases and J by 9 bases, and 14 bases separated the two germline ends. The CDR3 region is CASSYSSGRASYTF. The CDR3, as DNA: TGTGCCAGCAGTTACTCCTCAGGACGGGCGAGCTACACCTTC.

The chain couples TRBV6-6 to TRBJ2-3; 9 bases are a match to TRBD1. V lost 6 bases to trimming and J lost 2 bases; unmatched junction nucleotides: 6. The CDR3 runs to 15 residues. CDR1 is MNHNY and CDR2 is SVGAGI in the germline V gene (reference sequence). Here the CDR3 reads CASSQGQGSTDTQYF. The DNA for the CDR3 is TGTGCCAGCAGCCAAGGACAGGGGTCCACAGATACGCAGTATTTT.

The V call is TRBV4-2, the J call TRBJ2-7; possible D gene TRBD2, 6 bases. CDR3 length equals 15 residues. V lost 0 bases and J 5 bases, leaving 14 bases between the germline ends. Germline CDR1 LGHNA, CDR2 YNFKEQ. Written as DNA, the CDR3 is TGTGCCAGCAGCCAAGAAGGTCGGGAGTTCGACGAGCAGTACGTC. Translated: CASSQEGREFDEQYV.

The rearrangement joins TRBV7-9 to TRBJ1-1; no reliable D call. The germline CDR1 and CDR2 sequences are SEHNR and FQNEAQ (reference sequence). V lost 1 base and J 1 base, leaving 7 bases between the germline ends. The CDR3 length is 14 residues. The chain's CDR3 is CASSLVSSNTEAFF. DNA of the CDR3: TGTGCCAGCAGCTTAGTCAGCTCGAACACTGAAGCTTTCTTT.